This T cell receptor beta chain emerged from a study of blood T cell repertoires in COVID-19. Germline lookup yields CDR1 MNHNY and CDR2 SVGAGI (reference sequence). The CDR3 totals 12 residues. Trimming took off 10 bases at V and 5 bases at J, with 12 bases between the two ends. The authors' processing: Reference gene primer amplification gave estimated nucleated cell counts. Libraries were prepared by immunoSEQ multiplex PCR; TCRdb keeps only in-frame clonotypes and omits some of them. V, J and clone size reflect that table, while D and trimming were determined from the DNA. Among 270,000 or so clones listed, under 90% were seen once.

Sequenced input: peripheral blood. The sequence came from a woman younger than 45 with COVID-19, enrolled during active disease. The rearrangement uses TRBV6-6 and TRBJ2-1; perhaps TRBD2 as D (5 bases). CDR3 coding DNA: TGTGCCACCCAGGAGGCTGACAATGAGCAGTTCTTC. Protein: CATQEADNEQFF.